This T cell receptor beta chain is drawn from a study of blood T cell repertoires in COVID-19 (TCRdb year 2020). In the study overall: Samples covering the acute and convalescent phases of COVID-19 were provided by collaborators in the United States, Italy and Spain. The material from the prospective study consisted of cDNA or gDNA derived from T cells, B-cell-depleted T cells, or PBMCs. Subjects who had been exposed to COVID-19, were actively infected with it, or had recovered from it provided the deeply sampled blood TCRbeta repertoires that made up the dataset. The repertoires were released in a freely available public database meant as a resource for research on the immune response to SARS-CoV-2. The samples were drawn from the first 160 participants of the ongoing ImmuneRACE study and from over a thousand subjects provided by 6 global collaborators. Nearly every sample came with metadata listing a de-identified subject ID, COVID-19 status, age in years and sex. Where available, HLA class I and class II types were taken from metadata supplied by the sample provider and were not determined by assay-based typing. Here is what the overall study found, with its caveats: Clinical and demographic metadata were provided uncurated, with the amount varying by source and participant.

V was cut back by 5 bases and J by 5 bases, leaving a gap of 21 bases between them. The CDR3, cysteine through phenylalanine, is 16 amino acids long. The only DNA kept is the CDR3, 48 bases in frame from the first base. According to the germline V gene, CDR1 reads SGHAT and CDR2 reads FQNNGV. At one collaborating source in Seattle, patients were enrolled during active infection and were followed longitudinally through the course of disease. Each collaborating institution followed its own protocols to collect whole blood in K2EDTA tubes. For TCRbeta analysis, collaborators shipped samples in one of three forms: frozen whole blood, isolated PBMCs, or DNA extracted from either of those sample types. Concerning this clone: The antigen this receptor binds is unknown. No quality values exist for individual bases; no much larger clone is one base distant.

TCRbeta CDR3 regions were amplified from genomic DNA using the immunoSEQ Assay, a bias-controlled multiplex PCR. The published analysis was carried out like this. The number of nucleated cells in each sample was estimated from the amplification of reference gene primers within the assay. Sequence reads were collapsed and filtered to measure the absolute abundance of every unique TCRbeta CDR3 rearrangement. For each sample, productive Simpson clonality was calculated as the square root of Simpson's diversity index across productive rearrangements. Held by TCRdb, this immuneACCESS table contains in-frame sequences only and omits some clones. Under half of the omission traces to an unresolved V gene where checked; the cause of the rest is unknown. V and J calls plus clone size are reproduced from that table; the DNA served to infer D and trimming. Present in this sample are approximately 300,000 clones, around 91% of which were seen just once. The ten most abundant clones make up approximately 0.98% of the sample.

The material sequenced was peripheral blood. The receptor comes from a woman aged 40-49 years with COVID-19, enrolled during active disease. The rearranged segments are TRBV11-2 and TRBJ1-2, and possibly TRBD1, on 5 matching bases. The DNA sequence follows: TGTGCCAGCAGCCACGTAGGGGATGACAGCCGTTATGGCTACACCTTC. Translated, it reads CASSHVGDDSRYGYTF.